The rows below give T cell receptor beta chains drawn from one sample of a study of shared clonotypes between healthy human individuals. Measured with immunoSEQ multiplex PCR; TCRdb has only the in-frame clones, and not every one. The table records approximately 2,000,000 clones, about 90% of them present only once. Sequencing used naive CD4+ T cells from PBMCs. The receptors shown here come from a man in his late teens or twenties in good health. Some clones in this sample may be carry-over from other donors' samples. The CDR3 runs from the conserved cysteine through the conserved F or W.

j_call v_call cdr3_aa
TRBJ1-1 TRBV7-9 CASSLAGTGGEAFF
TRBJ2-7 TRBV6-1 CASFPGPEPHEQYF
TRBJ2-5 TRBV7-9 CASSLGQGQGKETQYF
TRBJ2-1 TRBV2 CASSATGTSGSPGVF
TRBJ2-1 TRBV18 CASSTSLANEQFF
TRBJ1-3 TRBV5-4 CASTLGGAAGNTIYF
TRBJ1-2 TRBV28 CASSPGQGRGYTF
TRBJ1-5 TRBV9 CASSWGADSNQPQHF
TRBJ2-2 TRBV5-1 CASSPGLSGRELFF
TRBJ2-1 TRBV28 CASSARGQGSNEQFF
TRBJ1-1 TRBV5-1 CASSLVWQGARKTEAFF
TRBJ2-1 TRBV18 CASSPQGSTGYNEQFF
TRBJ1-2 TRBV28 CASSFSSRGYTF
TRBJ2-5 TRBV9 CASSVDLQIQETQYF
TRBJ2-3 TRBV11-3 CASSLGGRDTDTQYF
TRBJ2-7 TRBV12-5 CASARQGARYEQYF
TRBJ1-5 TRBV30 CAWSVPHGQSDSNQPQHF
TRBJ1-2 TRBV20-1 CSADGAYGYTF
TRBJ1-5 TRBV6-1 CASRGEFNQPQHF
TRBJ1-1 TRBV5-1 CASSLDPSAEAFF
TRBJ2-1 TRBV9 CASSLDTENEQFF
TRBJ2-1 TRBV27 CASSLHGQPRGEQFF
TRBJ1-1 TRBV5-1 CASSLELGAEAFF
TRBJ2-7 TRBV19 CASSSGTGWDYEQYF
TRBJ2-4 TRBV23-1 CAECLGGLAKNIQYF
TRBJ1-2 TRBV6-5 CASREDRGLGYTF
TRBJ2-3 TRBV5-4 CASSSFVVAGTAGAQYF
TRBJ1-5 TRBV7-9 CASSAGEPQHF
TRBJ2-5 TRBV5-1 CASSSGGVRGPRETQYF
TRBJ2-4 TRBV5-1 CASSLDETGRTKNIQYF
TRBJ2-5 TRBV7-3 CASSSQPGQVETQYF
TRBJ1-2 TRBV28 CASSLVSGVPLQGGYTF
TRBJ2-1 TRBV14 CASSPRPGQGSYNEQFF
TRBJ2-1 TRBV28 CASSPDLGEQFF
TRBJ2-1 TRBV6-1 CASKSDGNEQFF
TRBJ2-3 TRBV4-1 CASSQGAGHKSATSTDTQYF
TRBJ2-3 TRBV18 CASSPLSGEADTQYF
TRBJ2-7 TRBV12-2 CASRHLGGEDEQYF
TRBJ1-3 TRBV19 CASTIVGFPGNTIYF
TRBJ2-1 TRBV10-3 CAISESDRGHYNEQFF
TRBJ2-1 TRBV11-3 CASSARDRGGINEQFF
TRBJ1-2 TRBV5-4 CASSSGTGDYGYTF
TRBJ2-1 TRBV9 CASSVGSYNEQFF
TRBJ1-2 TRBV10-3 CAISGDGYTF
TRBJ1-4 TRBV18 CASSPTTGGREKLFF
TRBJ1-1 TRBV18 CASSPPLRSDTEAFF
TRBJ2-2 TRBV28 CASSFPGQGTGELFF
TRBJ1-1 TRBV25-1 CASSGTGLRGTEAFF
TRBJ2-7 TRBV5-1 CASSWTPVVPEQYF
TRBJ2-5 TRBV4-1 CASSQEGSRWGTQYF
TRBJ2-3 TRBV6-1 CASSEGAGARTDTQYF
TRBJ2-2 TRBV2 CASSGQGIPGELFF